A selection of T cell receptor beta chains follows, all from one sample in a study of regulatory T cells in long-lasting Graves disease. TCRdb reprocessed the multiplex PCR reads via MiXCR and lists one record per CDR3 protein. The sample yields about 300,000 distinct CDR3 sequences, 15% to 20% seen once. Sequencing was performed on peripheral blood mononuclear cells (PBMCs), taken at new diagnosis, from a patient treated with antithyroid drugs. Receptor source: a female donor with Graves disease. Each CDR3 is given with its conserved first and last residue. The D gene is left open where the match is weak. Size is omitted from some rows. Given values are once, few, many or a class for expanded clones.

v_call	clone_size	j_call	d_call	cdr3_nt	cdr3_aa
TRBV27	many	TRBJ2-1	TRBD2	TGTGCCAGCAGTTTGACGGTACCGGGACTAGCGTTAAATGAGCAGTTCTTC	CASSLTVPGLALNEQFF
TRBV10-1	NA	TRBJ2-7	TRBD1	TGCGCCAGCAGTGCTACACAGGGGGGATTCTACGAGCAGTACTTC	CASSATQGGFYEQYF
TRBV29-1	few	TRBJ1-2	NA	TGCAGCGTTTACCTAGACAGGCGAGGCACCTTC	CSVYLDRRGTF
TRBV2	many	TRBJ2-5	NA	TGTGCCAGCAGTGACTCATCGTTCATAGAGACCCAGTACTTC	CASSDSSFIETQYF
TRBV18	many	TRBJ2-1	NA	TGTGCCAGCTCACCACCAATCAATGAGCAGTTCTTC	CASSPPINEQFF
TRBV19	NA	TRBJ2-3	TRBD1	TGTGCCAGTAGGGGACAGACCACAGATACGCAGTATTTT	CASRGQTTDTQYF
TRBV12-3/TRBV12-4	many	TRBJ2-7	NA	TGTGCCAGCATGGGAGCGAGAACCTACGAGCAGTACTTC	CASMGARTYEQYF
TRBV3-1	NA	TRBJ2-5	NA	TGTGCCAGCAGCTTAGAGTGGCAGCTCCAAGAGACCCAGTACTTC	CASSLEWQLQETQYF
TRBV4-1	NA	TRBJ2-2	NA	TGCGCCAGCAGTGGTGGAGGGAGCGGGGAGCTGTTTTTT	CASSGGGSGELFF
TRBV28	many	TRBJ1-3	NA	TGTGCCAGCAATCCGCTAGGGGTTGGAAACACCATATATTTT	CASNPLGVGNTIYF
TRBV27	many	TRBJ1-5	NA	TGCGCCAGCAGCCCACAGGGACTTAGCAATCAGCCCCAGCATTTT	CASSPQGLSNQPQHF
TRBV20-1	many	TRBJ2-5	NA	TGCAGTGCTAGAGCGACTTTGGGACAGCGGGGAGAGACCCAGTACTTC	CSARATLGQRGETQYF
TRBV12-3/TRBV12-4	NA	TRBJ1-1	TRBD1	TGTGCCAGCAGCCAGACAGGGGGCATCACTGAAGCTTTCTTT	CASSQTGGITEAFF
TRBV9	many	TRBJ2-5	NA	TGTGCCAGCAGCGTAAGAGTGGAACCCCAAGAGACCCAGTACTTC	CASSVRVEPQETQYF
TRBV25-1	few	TRBJ2-7	NA	TGTGCCAGCAGAAGATCCGGTTCCTACGAGCAGTACTTC	CASRRSGSYEQYF
TRBV6-1	NA	TRBJ2-3	TRBD2	TGTGCCAGCAGGAAACCTAGCGGAGGGGATACGCAGTATTTT	CASRKPSGGDTQYF
TRBV12-3/TRBV12-4	NA	TRBJ2-3	TRBD2	TGTGCCAGCAGCAGACTAGCGGGCTTCACAGATACGCAGTATTTT	CASSRLAGFTDTQYF
TRBV19	many	TRBJ2-7	TRBD2	TGTGCCAGTAGTACCCCCCATGGGGAGGGAGGTCTGTACTTC	CASSTPHGEGGLYF
TRBV6-1	many	TRBJ2-5	TRBD1	TGTGCCAGCAGTGACACAGGGGGCCTGGAGACCCAGTACTTC	CASSDTGGLETQYF
TRBV28	many	TRBJ1-1	NA	TGTGCCAGCAGTCCCGGGGGGAACACTGAAGCTTTCTTT	CASSPGGNTEAFF
TRBV3-1	many	TRBJ2-1	TRBD1	TGTGCCAGCAGCCTTGGGACAGTACAAGGTGAGCAGTTCTTC	CASSLGTVQGEQFF
TRBV7-9	NA	TRBJ2-7	NA	TGTGCCAGCAGCTTACCTCATGCCTACGAGCAGTACTTC	CASSLPHAYEQYF
TRBV20-1	many	TRBJ1-4	NA	TGCAGTGCTTCCGGGGCGACGGGTGAAAAACTGTTTTTT	CSASGATGEKLFF
TRBV4-1	NA	TRBJ2-3	TRBD2	TGCGCCAGCAGCCAATCTAGCGGGAGGAGGCGCACAGATACGCAGTATTTT	CASSQSSGRRRTDTQYF
TRBV2	many	TRBJ2-1	NA	TGTGCCAGCAATCTGAAGCTAGGGGTTGAGCAGTTCTTC	CASNLKLGVEQFF
TRBV24-1	NA	TRBJ2-7	TRBD1	TGTGCCACCTGTACCCCGGGACAGGGGTATCATGAGCAGTACTTC	CATCTPGQGYHEQYF
TRBV6-1	many	TRBJ1-4	NA	TGTGCCAGCAGCCCATTTCCCCTCAGGGGTGAAAATGAAAAACTGTTTTTT	CASSPFPLRGENEKLFF
TRBV3-1	many	TRBJ2-1	NA	TGTGCCAGCAGCCAGGGTGGCGAGCAGTTCTTC	CASSQGGEQFF
TRBV28	many	TRBJ2-3	TRBD1	TGTGCCAGCCCGCCTTCGGGGACAGGCACTAGCACAGATACGCAGTATTTT	CASPPSGTGTSTDTQYF
TRBV12-5	few	TRBJ2-5	NA	TGTGCTAGTGGTTTGGTAAACGAGGCCCAGCCTGGGTACTTC	CASGLVNEAQPGYF
TRBV10-1	NA	TRBJ2-1	TRBD2	TGCGCCAGCGGGGGGCCTCCGGGACTAGCGGATGACCAGTTCTTC	CASGGPPGLADDQFF
TRBV6-1	NA	TRBJ2-7	TRBD1	TGTGCCAGCAGTGGCGTATCAGGGGGCTCCTACGAGCAGTACTTC	CASSGVSGGSYEQYF
TRBV20-1	NA	TRBJ2-3	NA	TGCAGTGCTAGGGCCTTCACAGATACGCAGTGTTTT	CSARAFTDTQCF
TRBV5-5	few	TRBJ2-1	NA	TGTGCCAGCAGCGTAGAGAGGGATGAGCAGTTCTTC	CASSVERDEQFF
TRBV28	many	TRBJ2-1	NA	TGTGCCAGCAGTCCCCCGGCAGTCTCCTACAATGAGCAGTTCTTC	CASSPPAVSYNEQFF
TRBV11-2	many	TRBJ2-1	NA	TGTGCCAGCAGCTTATTGGGATCCTACAATGAGCAGTTCTTC	CASSLLGSYNEQFF
TRBV12-3/TRBV12-4	few	TRBJ2-3	TRBD2	TGTGCCAGCAGTTTAGCGCGGGGACTAGCGGGGGAAGATTACACAGATACGCAGTATTTT	CASSLARGLAGEDYTDTQYF
TRBV14	many	TRBJ1-2	TRBD1	TGTGCCAGCAGCCAAGTTGAAGGAAACAGGGGGCGAAACTATGGCTACACCTTC	CASSQVEGNRGRNYGYTF
TRBV30	many	TRBJ1-4	NA	TGTGCCTGGAGGCAACAGGGCGAAAGTGAAAAACTGTTTTTT	CAWRQQGESEKLFF
TRBV10-2	many	TRBJ1-1	NA	TGCGCCAGCAAGCCCGGGCAGAACACTGAAGCTTTCTTT	CASKPGQNTEAFF